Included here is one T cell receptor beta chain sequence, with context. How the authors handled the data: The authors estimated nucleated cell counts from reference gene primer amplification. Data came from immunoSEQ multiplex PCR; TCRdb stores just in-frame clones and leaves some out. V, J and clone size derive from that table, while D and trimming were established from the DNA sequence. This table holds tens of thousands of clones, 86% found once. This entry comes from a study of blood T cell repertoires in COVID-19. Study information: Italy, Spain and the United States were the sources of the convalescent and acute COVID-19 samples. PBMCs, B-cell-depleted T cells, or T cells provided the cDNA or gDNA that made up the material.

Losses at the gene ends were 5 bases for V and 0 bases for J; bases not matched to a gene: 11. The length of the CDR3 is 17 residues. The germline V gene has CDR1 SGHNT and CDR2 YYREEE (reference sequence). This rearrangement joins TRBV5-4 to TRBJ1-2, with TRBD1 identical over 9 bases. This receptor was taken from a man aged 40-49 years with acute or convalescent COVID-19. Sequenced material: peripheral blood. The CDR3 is CASRGGGQGRTNYGYTF. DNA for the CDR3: TGTGCCAGCAGGGGAGGAGGACAGGGGCGGACTAACTATGGCTACACCTTC.